Sequencing of this T cell receptor beta chain was carried out in a study of T cell repertoires in cytomegalovirus infection. Looking at the study overall: Newly reported HLA-C-restricted and thoroughly characterized HLA-B-restricted CMV epitopes were employed. Both a matching HLA type and CMV infection were indicated by public TCR beta signatures. General study findings and limits: Carriers of CMV plus the relevant HLA were identified by cumulative public TCR beta family frequency. CMV-specific TCR beta clonotypes restricted by HLA-C were the ones dominating the ex vivo response.

Notes on this clonotype: Its antigen is unknown.

TCRdb itself ran the reads through MiXCR, one entry per CDR3 protein. The sample has around 100,000 distinct CDR3 sequences; 35% to 50% are singletons. The CDR3 totals 15 residues. V lost 4 bases and J 2 bases, leaving 14 bases between the germline ends. CDR1 and CDR2 (germline): SGHRS, YFSETQ. The source is a human donor in good health (CMV status not recorded). Some clones in this sample may be carry-over from other donors' samples. This sequence joins TRBV5-1 and TRBJ2-3; tentative D call: TRBD2 (5 bases). Sequencing used CD8+ T cells from cultured PBMCs, obtained from culture after CMV antigen stimulation. CDR3 DNA sequence: TGCGCCAGCAGCAGTCTACACGGGGACACAGATACGCAGTATTTT. Amino acids: CASSSLHGDTDTQYF.